The 23 T cell receptor beta chains presented below share a single source sample, sequenced in a study of blood T cell repertoires in COVID-19. Here immunoSEQ multiplex PCR was the method, and the copy in TCRdb shows in-frame clones only, minus some. The table shows fewer than 400,000 clones, with 65% to 85% occurring only once. The sequenced sample was peripheral blood. These TCRs come from a man younger than 45 with active or convalescent COVID-19.

A remark on this clone: This sample includes further DNA sequences coding for the same CDR3. The genes are TRBV24-1 and TRBJ2-3, with unresolved D. V was pared by 4 bases and J by 2 bases, with 6 bases between. This CDR3 has 13 amino acids. Germline assignment: CDR1 KGHDR and CDR2 SFDVKD. CDR3 residues: CATSDGSTDTQYF. CDR3 bases: TGTGCCACCAGTGACGGGTCCACAGATACGCAGTATTTT.

The chain is built from TRBV9 and TRBJ2-7, with no clear D. This CDR3 region has 12 residues. From germline, CDR1 is SGDLS and CDR2 YYNGEE. V was shortened by 4 bases and J by 1 base, with 6 bases between the two germline ends. CDR3 protein: CASSPPSYEQYF. The CDR3 coding sequence is TGTGCCAGCAGCCCCCCATCCTACGAGCAGTACTTC.

This chain connects TRBV20-1 to TRBJ2-3; the match to TRBD2 covers 11 bases. Germline CDR1 and CDR2: DFQATT and SNEGSKA (reference sequence). Trimming removed 3 bases from V and 1 base from J; junction bases left unmatched: 3. There are 15 residues in the CDR3. DNA of the CDR3: TGCAGTGCTAGTCCACTAGCGGGGGGCACAGATACGCAGTATTTT. Amino acids: CSASPLAGGTDTQYF.

The V call is TRBV7-2, the J call TRBJ1-6; TRBD1 is a possible D gene (5 bases). CDR3 length: 13 residues. Germline CDR1 SGHTA, CDR2 FQGNSA. V lost 2 bases and J lost 9, with 8 bases in between. CDR3 amino acids: CASSLMGGSPLHF. The CDR3 DNA reads as TGTGCCAGCAGCTTAATGGGGGGTTCACCCCTCCACTTT. Based on the CDR3 plus reference TRBV7-2 and TRBJ1-6, the full variable domain is GAGVSQSPSNKVTEKGKDVELRCDPISGHTALYWYRQSLGQGLEFLIYFQGNSAPDKSGLPSDRFSAERTGGSVSTLTIQRTQQEDSAVYLCASSLMGGSPLHFGNGTRLTVT.

The chain has TRBV5-4 and TRBJ1-1; no clear D gene. CDR1 is SGHNT, CDR2 YYREEE, per germline (reference sequence). The germline V and J ends were trimmed by 0 bases and 4 bases, with 10 bases remaining between them. The CDR3 totals 14 residues. The CDR3 nucleotides are TGTGCCAGCAGCTTGGCGGGTTTGGGCACTGAAGCTTTCTTT. Its protein product is CASSLAGLGTEAFF.

V is TRBV28 and J is TRBJ1-2; no firm D call. The CDR3 covers 13 residues. Deletions cut 8 bases from V and 5 bases from J, with 15 bases between. From germline, CDR1 is MDHEN and CDR2 SYDVKM. CDR3 sequence: CASARDVIYGYTF. CDR3 sequence (DNA): TGTGCCAGCGCCCGGGATGTCATTTATGGCTACACCTTC.

V and J are TRBV6-5 and TRBJ1-1; no firm D call. The CDR3 covers 11 residues. Germline V lookup: CDR1 MNHEY, CDR2 SVGAGI. Trimming removed 7 bases from V and 2 bases from J, with 5 bases in between. CDR3 in amino acids: CASISNTEAFF. The CDR3 coding sequence is TGTGCCAGCATTTCAAACACTGAAGCTTTCTTT.

The genes are TRBV28 and TRBJ2-2; 8 bases fit TRBD1. Germline CDR1 and CDR2: MDHEN and SYDVKM. V gave up 7 bases and J gave up 0 bases; unmatched junction bases: 4. This CDR3 has 15 amino acids. CDR3 loop: CASTTGAANTGELFF. For the CDR3, the DNA is TGTGCCAGCACGACAGGGGCCGCGAACACCGGGGAGCTGTTTTTT.

The V gene is TRBV4-2, the J gene TRBJ2-7; 11 bases align to TRBD2. This CDR3 is 17 amino acids long. The germline gives CDR1 LGHNA, CDR2 YNFKEQ. The V and J ends lost 3 bases and 0 bases, in that order; junction bases with no gene match: 7. DNA of the CDR3: TGTGCCAGCAGCCACGGCGGGACTAGCGGTCCCTCCTACGAGCAGTACTTC. Translated: CASSHGGTSGPSYEQYF.

The genes are TRBV18 and TRBJ1-3, with TRBD1 matching over 8 bases. Per the germline V gene, CDR1 is KGHSH and CDR2 is LQKENI. The trim removed 3 bases at V and 2 bases at J, leaving 3 bases unmatched. This CDR3 region has 15 residues. The CDR3 sequence: CASSPRTGTGNTIYF. CDR3 bases: TGTGCCAGCTCACCTCGGACAGGGACTGGAAACACCATATATTTT.

This clone has more than one count but fewer than ten. The chain carries TRBV12-3 or TRBV12-4 and TRBJ1-1, with D possibly being TRBD1 (5 bases). V lost 0 bases, J lost 7 bases, and 9 bases lay in between. The CDR3 loop spans 13 amino acids. The CDR3 coding sequence is TGTGCCAGCAGTTTAGCCATTAGGGGTGAAGCTTTCTTT. Its protein product is CASSLAIRGEAFF.

The chain uses TRBV7-3 and TRBJ2-5; tentatively, D is TRBD2 (5 bases). The CDR3 runs 14 residues. Between the trimmed V and J ends, which lost 6 bases and 4 bases, there was a span of 15 bases. The V gene's germline CDR1 is SGHTA and CDR2 FQGTGA. CDR3 DNA sequence: TGTGCCAGCAGTTCCCCGGACTCCCCAGAGACCCAGTACTTC. Translated: CASSSPDSPETQYF.

V and J are TRBV7-6 and TRBJ2-7, with D maybe TRBD2 (6 bases). Trimming took off 1 base at V and 2 bases at J, with 12 bases between the two ends. CDR3 length: 15 amino acids. Germline loops: CDR1 SGHVS, CDR2 FNYEAQ. The CDR3 DNA reads as TGTGCCAGCAGCTTAGACCGCGGGGCAACCTACGAGCAGTACTTC. It codes for CASSLDRGATYEQYF.

This chain joins TRBV6-2 or TRBV6-3 and TRBJ1-2, with a possible D match to TRBD1 (6 bases). Germline V gives CDR1 MNHEY, CDR2 SVGEGT. Trimming removed 3 bases at V and 8 bases at J, with 13 bases between. The CDR3 contains 13 residues. The CDR3 sequence is CASSYTGLDGYTF. In DNA, the CDR3 is TGTGCCAGCAGTTATACAGGGCTGGACGGCTACACCTTC.

The chain has TRBV19 and TRBJ2-1; D is unresolved. CDR3 length: 12 amino acids. The V gene's germline CDR1 is LNHDA and CDR2 SQIVND (reference sequence). The ends were cut back, 8 bases at V and 8 bases at J, with 13 bases in the middle. The CDR3 sequence: CASVASGHEQFF. Written as DNA, the CDR3 is TGTGCCAGTGTAGCCAGTGGCCATGAGCAGTTCTTC.

The rearrangement links TRBV4-1 to TRBJ2-5; no firm D call. Trimming removed 3 bases at V and 1 base at J, with 6 bases between. The CDR3 extends over 13 amino acids. Per germline, CDR1 MGHRA and CDR2 YSYEKL. This CDR3 reads CASSQVAQETQYF. As DNA, the CDR3 is TGCGCCAGCAGCCAGGTAGCCCAAGAGACCCAGTACTTC.

The chain links TRBV6-2 or TRBV6-3 to TRBJ2-5, with D maybe TRBD1 (6 bases). The germline V gene encodes CDR1 MNHEY and CDR2 SVGEGT. The V gene lost 2 bases and the J gene lost 2 bases, with 15 bases spanning the gap. This CDR3 is built from 16 residues. As DNA, the CDR3 is TGTGCCAGCAGTTACCCAGGGACACGGAGACAAGAGACCCAGTACTTC. It translates to CASSYPGTRRQETQYF.

This chain links TRBV29-1 with TRBJ1-1; 10 positions agree with TRBD1. CDR1 and CDR2 (germline): SQVTM, ANQGSEA. The CDR3 totals 14 residues. Germline trimming cut 4 bases from V and 4 bases from J; bases unmatched to any gene: 6. The CDR3 sequence: CSVGRDRGITEAFF. The CDR3 nucleotides are TGCAGCGTTGGGAGGGACAGGGGTATCACTGAAGCTTTCTTT.

The chain is built from TRBV28 and TRBJ1-4, with D perhaps matching TRBD1 (5 bases). The CDR3 is made up of 16 amino acids. Per germline, CDR1 MDHEN and CDR2 SYDVKM. Trimming removed 6 bases from V and 3 bases from J, with 17 bases in between. The CDR3 reads CASSSGARLANEKLFF. The CDR3 DNA reads as TGTGCCAGCAGCAGTGGGGCGCGGTTGGCTAATGAAAAACTGTTTTTT.

V usage is TRBV19 and J usage is TRBJ2-1; D gene ambiguous. CDR1 LNHDA and CDR2 SQIVND come from the germline V gene (reference sequence). Deletions cut 1 base from V and 10 bases from J, with 8 bases between. The CDR3 is 12 amino acids. CDR3 bases: TGTGCCAGTAGTATAGCCCGCAGAGAGCAGTTCTTC. It encodes CASSIARREQFF. The full variable domain, with the rest looked up from reference TRBV19 and TRBJ2-1, is DGGITQSPKYLFRKEGQNVTLSCEQNLNHDAMYWYRQDPGQGLRLIYYSQIVNDFQKGDIAEGYSVSREKKESFPLTVTSAQKNPTAFYLCASSIARREQFFGPGTRLTVL.

The chain has TRBV3-1 (or the pseudogene TRBV3-2) and TRBJ2-1, with TRBD2 matching 11 bases. V lost 4 bases to trimming and J lost 6 bases; unmatched junction nucleotides: 5. The CDR3 totals 15 residues. Germline CDR1 reads LGHDT; CDR2 reads YNNKEL (reference sequence). CDR3 sequence (DNA): TGTGCCAGCAGCCTTAGCGGGGGGGCAGGCAATGAGCAGTTCTTC. This translates into CASSLSGGAGNEQFF.

The V gene is TRBV9, the J gene TRBJ1-3; TRBD1 matches 7 bases. The V gene's germline CDR1 is SGDLS and CDR2 YYNGEE. Trimming took 4 bases from V and 2 from J; bases not matched to a gene: 6. The CDR3 totals 15 residues. The CDR3 coding sequence is TGTGCCAGCAGCCCGACAGGGTCTCCTGGAAACACCATATATTTT. Protein sequence: CASSPTGSPGNTIYF. Full variable domain (remainder filled in from reference TRBV9 and TRBJ1-3): DSGVTQTPKHLITATGQRVTLRCSPRSGDLSVYWYQQSLDQGLQFLIQYYNGEERAKGNILERFSAQQFPDLHSELNLSSLELGDSALYFCASSPTGSPGNTIYFGEGSWLTVV.

The chain joins TRBV7-9 to TRBJ1-6; TRBD1 aligns across 8 bases. The V gene's germline CDR1 is SEHNR and CDR2 FQNEAQ (reference sequence). Trimming at V came to 5 bases and at J to 7 bases, leaving 7 bases not matched to a gene. The CDR3 consists of 15 residues. Written as DNA, the CDR3 is TGTGCCAGCAGCCCGAGTCAGGGGGCCAATTCACCCCTCCACTTT. Protein product: CASSPSQGANSPLHF.